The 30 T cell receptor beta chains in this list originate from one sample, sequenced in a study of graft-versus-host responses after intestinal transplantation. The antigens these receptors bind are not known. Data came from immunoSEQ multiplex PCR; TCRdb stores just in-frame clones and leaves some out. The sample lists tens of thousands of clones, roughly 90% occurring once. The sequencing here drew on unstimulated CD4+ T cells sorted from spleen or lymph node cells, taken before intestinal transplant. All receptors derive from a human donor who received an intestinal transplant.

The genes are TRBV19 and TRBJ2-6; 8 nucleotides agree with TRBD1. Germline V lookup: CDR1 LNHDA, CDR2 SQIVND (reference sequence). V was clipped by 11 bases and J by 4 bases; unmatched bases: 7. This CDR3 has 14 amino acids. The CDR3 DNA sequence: TGTGCCGCCGGACAGGGAGCCGGGGCCAACGTCCTGACTTTC. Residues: CAAGQGAGANVLTF.

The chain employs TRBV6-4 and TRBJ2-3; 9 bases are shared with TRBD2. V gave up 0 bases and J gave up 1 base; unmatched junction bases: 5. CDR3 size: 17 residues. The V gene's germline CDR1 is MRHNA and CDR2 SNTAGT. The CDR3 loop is CASSDSIRLAGTDTQYF. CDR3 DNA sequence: TGTGCCAGCAGTGACTCGATCCGACTAGCGGGCACAGATACGCAGTATTTT.

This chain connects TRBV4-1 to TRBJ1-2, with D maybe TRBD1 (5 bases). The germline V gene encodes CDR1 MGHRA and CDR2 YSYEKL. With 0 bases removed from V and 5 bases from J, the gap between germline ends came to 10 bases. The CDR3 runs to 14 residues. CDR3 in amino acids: CASSQEGRGYGYTF. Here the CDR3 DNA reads TGCGCCAGCAGCCAAGAAGGACGGGGGTATGGCTACACCTTC.

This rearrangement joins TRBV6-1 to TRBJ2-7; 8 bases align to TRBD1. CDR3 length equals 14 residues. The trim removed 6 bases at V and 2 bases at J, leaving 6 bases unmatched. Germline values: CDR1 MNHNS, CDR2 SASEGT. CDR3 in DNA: TGTGCCAGCAGGGAGCCGGGACAGGCCTACGAGCAGTACTTC. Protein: CASREPGQAYEQYF.

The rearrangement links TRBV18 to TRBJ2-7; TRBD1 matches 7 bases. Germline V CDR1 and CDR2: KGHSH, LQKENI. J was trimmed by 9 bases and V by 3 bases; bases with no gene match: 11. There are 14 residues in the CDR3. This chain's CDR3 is CASSPRGRFSGQYF. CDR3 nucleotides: TGTGCCAGCTCACCGAGGGGGCGTTTTTCAGGGCAGTACTTC.

The chain's CDR3 is CASSPQMTGPGQPQHF. CDR3 DNA: TGTGCCAGCTCACCCCAAATGACAGGGCCGGGTCAGCCCCAGCATTTT. The chain joins TRBV18 to TRBJ1-5, with TRBD1 matching over 7 bases. J was trimmed by 6 bases and V by 3 bases; bases with no gene match: 11. The CDR3 has 16 residues. The germline gives CDR1 KGHSH, CDR2 LQKENI.

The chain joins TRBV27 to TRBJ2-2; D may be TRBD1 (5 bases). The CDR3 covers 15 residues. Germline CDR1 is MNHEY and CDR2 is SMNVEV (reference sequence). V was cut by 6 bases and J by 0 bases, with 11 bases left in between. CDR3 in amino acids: CASRDQGPNTGELFF. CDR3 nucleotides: TGTGCCAGCAGGGACCAGGGCCCGAACACCGGGGAGCTGTTTTTT.

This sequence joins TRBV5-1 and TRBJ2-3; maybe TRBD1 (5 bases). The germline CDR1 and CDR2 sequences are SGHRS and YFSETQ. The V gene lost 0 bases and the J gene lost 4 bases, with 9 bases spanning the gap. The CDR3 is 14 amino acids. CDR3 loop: CASSLVGAADTQYF. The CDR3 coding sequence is TGCGCCAGCAGCTTGGTTGGGGCGGCAGATACGCAGTATTTT.

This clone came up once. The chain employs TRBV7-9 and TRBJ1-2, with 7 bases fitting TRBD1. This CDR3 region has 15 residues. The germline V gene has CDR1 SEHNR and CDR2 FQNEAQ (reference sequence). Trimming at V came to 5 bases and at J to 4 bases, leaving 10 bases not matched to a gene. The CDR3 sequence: CASSPISGTVYGYTF. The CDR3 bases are TGTGCCAGCAGCCCGATTTCCGGGACAGTCTATGGCTACACCTTC.

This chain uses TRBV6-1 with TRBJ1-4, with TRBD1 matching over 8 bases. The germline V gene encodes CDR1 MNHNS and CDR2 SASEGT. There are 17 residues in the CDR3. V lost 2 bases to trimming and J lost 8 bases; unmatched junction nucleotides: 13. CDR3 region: CASSEPPGQGPGEKLFF. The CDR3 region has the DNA TGTGCCAGCAGTGAACCACCCGGACAGGGCCCTGGGGAAAAACTGTTTTTT.

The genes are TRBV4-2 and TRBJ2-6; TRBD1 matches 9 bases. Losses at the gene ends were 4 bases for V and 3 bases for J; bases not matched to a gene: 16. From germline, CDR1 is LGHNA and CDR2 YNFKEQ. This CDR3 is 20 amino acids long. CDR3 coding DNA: TGTGCCAGCAGCCCCCATTTCATCTTAGACAGGGGGAGTGGGGCCAACGTCCTGACTTTC. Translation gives CASSPHFILDRGSGANVLTF.

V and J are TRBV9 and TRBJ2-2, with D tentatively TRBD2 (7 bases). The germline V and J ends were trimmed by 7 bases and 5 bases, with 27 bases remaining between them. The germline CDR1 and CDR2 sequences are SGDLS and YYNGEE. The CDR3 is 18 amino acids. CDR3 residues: CASAKLPGGGGETGELFF. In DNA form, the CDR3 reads TGTGCCAGCGCCAAGCTCCCCGGGGGAGGGGGGGAAACCGGGGAGCTGTTTTTT.

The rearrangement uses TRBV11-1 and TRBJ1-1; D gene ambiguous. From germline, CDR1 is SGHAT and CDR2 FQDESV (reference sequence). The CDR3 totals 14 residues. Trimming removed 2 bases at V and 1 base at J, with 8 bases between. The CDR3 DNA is TGTGCCAGCAGCTTATGGGCCGGGAACACTGAAGCTTTCTTT. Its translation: CASSLWAGNTEAFF.

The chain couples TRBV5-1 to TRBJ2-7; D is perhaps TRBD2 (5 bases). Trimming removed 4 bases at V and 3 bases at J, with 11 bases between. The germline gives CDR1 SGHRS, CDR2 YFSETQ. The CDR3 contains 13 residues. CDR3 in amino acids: CASSPDAGYEQYF. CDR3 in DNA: TGCGCCAGCAGCCCCGACGCGGGCTACGAGCAGTACTTC.

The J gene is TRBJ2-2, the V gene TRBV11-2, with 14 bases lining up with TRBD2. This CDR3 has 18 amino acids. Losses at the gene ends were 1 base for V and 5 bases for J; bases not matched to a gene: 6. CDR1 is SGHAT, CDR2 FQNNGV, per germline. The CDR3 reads CASSLGTSGGPGTGELFF. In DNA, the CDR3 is TGTGCCAGCAGCTTAGGGACTAGCGGGGGGCCGGGGACCGGGGAGCTGTTTTTT. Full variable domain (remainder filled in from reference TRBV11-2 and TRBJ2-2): EAGVAQSPRYKIIEKRQSVAFWCNPISGHATLYWYQQILGQGPKLLIQFQNNGVVDDSQLPKDRFSAERLKGVDSTLKIQPAKLEDSAVYLCASSLGTSGGPGTGELFFGEGSRLTVL.

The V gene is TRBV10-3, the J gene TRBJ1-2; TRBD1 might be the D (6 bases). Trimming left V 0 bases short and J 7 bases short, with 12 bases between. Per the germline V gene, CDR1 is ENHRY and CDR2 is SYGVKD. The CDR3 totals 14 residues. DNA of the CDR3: TGTGCCATCAGTGAGTCGCCAGGGGAGGGTGGCTACACCTTC. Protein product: CAISESPGEGGYTF.

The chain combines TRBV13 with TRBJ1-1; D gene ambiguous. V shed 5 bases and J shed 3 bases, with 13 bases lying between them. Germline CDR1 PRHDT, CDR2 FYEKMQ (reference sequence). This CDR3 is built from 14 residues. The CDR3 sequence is CASSLSVRDTEAFF. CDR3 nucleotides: TGTGCCAGCAGCCTGTCTGTGAGGGACACTGAAGCTTTCTTT.

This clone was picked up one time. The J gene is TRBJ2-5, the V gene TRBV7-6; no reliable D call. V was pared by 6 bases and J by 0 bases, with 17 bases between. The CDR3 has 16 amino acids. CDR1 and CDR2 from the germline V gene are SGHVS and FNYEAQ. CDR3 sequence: CASRKDPLRDQETQYF. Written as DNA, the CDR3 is TGTGCCAGCAGAAAAGACCCCCTTCGGGACCAAGAGACCCAGTACTTC.

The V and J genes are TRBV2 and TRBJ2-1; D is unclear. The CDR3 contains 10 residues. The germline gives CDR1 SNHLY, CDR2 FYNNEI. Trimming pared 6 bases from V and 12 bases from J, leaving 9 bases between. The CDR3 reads CASRDTTQFF. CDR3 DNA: TGTGCCAGCAGGGATACTACGCAGTTCTTC.

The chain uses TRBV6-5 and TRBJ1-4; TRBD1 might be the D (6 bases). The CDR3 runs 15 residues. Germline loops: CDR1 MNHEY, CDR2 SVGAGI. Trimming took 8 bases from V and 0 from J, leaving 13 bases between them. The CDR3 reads CASGTPSSTNEKLFF. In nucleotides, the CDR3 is TGTGCCAGCGGGACACCATCTTCAACTAATGAAAAACTGTTTTTT.

The CDR3 region has the DNA TGTGCCAGCTCACGCCAGGGGGTCGGGGAGCTGTTTTTT. This encodes CASSRQGVGELFF. This chain links TRBV18 with TRBJ2-2, with 7 bases identical to TRBD1. This CDR3 is 13 amino acids long. The junction had 3 bases not matched to a gene; V was cut back by 4 bases and J by 7 bases. Germline CDR1 and CDR2: KGHSH and LQKENI.

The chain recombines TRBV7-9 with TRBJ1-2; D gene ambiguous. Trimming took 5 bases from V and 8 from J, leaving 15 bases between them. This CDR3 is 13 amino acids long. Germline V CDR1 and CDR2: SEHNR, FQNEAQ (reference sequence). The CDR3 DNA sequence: TGTGCCAGCAGCCGGCACACGACGGGAGGCTACACCTTC. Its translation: CASSRHTTGGYTF.

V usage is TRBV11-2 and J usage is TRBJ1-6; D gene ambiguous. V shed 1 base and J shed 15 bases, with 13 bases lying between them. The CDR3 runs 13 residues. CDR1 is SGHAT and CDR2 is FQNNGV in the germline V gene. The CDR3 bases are TGTGCCAGCAGCTTAGGGCCGGGGTTACGCCTCCACTTT. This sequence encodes CASSLGPGLRLHF.

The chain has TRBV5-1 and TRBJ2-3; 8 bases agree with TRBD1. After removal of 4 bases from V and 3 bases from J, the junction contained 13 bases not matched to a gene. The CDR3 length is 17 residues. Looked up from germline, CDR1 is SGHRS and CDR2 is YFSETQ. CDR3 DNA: TGCGCCAGCAGCCCGAACCCGTCAGGGGGCTGGACAGATACGCAGTATTTT. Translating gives CASSPNPSGGWTDTQYF.

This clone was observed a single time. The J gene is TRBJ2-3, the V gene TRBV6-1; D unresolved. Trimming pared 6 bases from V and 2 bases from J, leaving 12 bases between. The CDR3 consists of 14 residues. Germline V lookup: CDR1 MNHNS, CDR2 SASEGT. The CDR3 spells CASSRDISTDTQYF. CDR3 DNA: TGTGCCAGCAGCCGCGACATTTCCACAGATACGCAGTATTTT.

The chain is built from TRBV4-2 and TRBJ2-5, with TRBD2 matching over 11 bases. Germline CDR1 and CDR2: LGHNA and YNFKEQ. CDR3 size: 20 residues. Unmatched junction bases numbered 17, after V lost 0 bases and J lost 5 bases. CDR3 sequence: CASSQEAVAGGPRPRETQYF. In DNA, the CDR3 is TGTGCCAGCAGCCAAGAGGCGGTAGCGGGGGGGCCCCGCCCCAGGGAGACCCAGTACTTC.

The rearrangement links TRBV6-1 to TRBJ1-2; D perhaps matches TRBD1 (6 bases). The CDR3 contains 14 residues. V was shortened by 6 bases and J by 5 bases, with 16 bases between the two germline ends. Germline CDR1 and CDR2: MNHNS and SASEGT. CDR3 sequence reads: CASRGAGRGYGYTF. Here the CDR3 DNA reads TGTGCCAGCAGGGGTGCGGGGAGGGGGTATGGCTACACCTTC.

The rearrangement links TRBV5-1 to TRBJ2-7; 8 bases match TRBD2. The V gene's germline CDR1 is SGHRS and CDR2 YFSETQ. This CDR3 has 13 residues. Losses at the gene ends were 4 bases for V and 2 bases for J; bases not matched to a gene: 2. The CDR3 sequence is CASSPGGTYEQYF. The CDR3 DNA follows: TGCGCCAGCAGCCCGGGGGGGACCTACGAGCAGTACTTC. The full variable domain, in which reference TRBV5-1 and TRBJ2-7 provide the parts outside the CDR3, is KAGVTQTPRYLIKTRGQQVTLSCSPISGHRSVSWYQQTPGQGLQFLFEYFSETQRNKGNFPGRFSGRQFSNSRSEMNVSTLELGDSALYLCASSPGGTYEQYFGPGTRLTVT.

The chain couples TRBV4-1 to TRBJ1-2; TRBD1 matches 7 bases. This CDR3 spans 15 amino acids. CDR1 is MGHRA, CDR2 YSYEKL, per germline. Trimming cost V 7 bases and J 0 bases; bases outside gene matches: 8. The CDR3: CASTPSGTANYGYTF. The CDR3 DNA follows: TGCGCCAGCACCCCAAGTGGGACAGCTAACTATGGCTACACCTTC.

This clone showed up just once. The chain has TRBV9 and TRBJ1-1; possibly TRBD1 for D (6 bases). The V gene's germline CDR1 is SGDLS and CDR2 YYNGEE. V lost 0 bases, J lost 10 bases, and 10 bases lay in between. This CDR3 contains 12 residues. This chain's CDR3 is CASSVVGGPAFF. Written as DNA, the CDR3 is TGTGCCAGCAGCGTAGTTGGGGGCCCAGCTTTCTTT.